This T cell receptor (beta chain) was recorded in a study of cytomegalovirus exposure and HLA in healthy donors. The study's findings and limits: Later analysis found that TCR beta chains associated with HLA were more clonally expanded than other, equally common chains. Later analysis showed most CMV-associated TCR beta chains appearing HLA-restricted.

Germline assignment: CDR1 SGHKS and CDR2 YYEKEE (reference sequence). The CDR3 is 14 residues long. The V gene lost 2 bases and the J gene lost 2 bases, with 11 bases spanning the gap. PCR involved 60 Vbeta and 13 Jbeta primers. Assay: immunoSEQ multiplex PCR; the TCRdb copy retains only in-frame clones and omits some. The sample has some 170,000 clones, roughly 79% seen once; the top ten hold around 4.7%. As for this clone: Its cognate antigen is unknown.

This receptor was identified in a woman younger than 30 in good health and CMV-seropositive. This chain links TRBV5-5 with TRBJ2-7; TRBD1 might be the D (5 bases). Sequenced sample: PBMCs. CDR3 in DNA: TGTGCCAGCAGCTTCCTCAGGGTAACCTACGAGCAGTACTTC. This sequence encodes CASSFLRVTYEQYF.